Listed here are 21 T cell receptor beta chains from one sample, sequenced in a study of cytomegalovirus exposure and HLA in healthy donors. Primers for the PCR totalled 60 Vbeta and 13 Jbeta. The method was immunoSEQ multiplex PCR; TCRdb's version includes in-frame clones alone and lacks a portion of them. The repertoire holds 90,000 to 120,000 clones, with roughly 70% as singletons. The sample was PBMCs. The receptors derive from a woman aged 35 to 49 in good health and CMV-seropositive.

In its sample, this clone was seen once. The gene calls are TRBV6-5 and TRBJ2-6; D remains ambiguous. Germline values: CDR1 MNHEY, CDR2 SVGAGI. CDR3 length equals 16 residues. The V end lost 0 bases, the J end lost 0 bases, and 6 bases lay between the germline ends. The CDR3 reads CASSYSAYSGANVLTF. The CDR3 DNA reads as TGTGCCAGCAGTTACTCGGCTTACTCTGGGGCCAACGTCCTGACTTTC.

The chain carries TRBV4-3 and TRBJ2-1; the match to TRBD2 covers 7 bases. This CDR3 is 15 amino acids long. Germline assignment: CDR1 LGHNA and CDR2 YSLEER. Germline trimming cut 4 bases from V and 9 bases from J; bases unmatched to any gene: 12. The CDR3 reads CASSLQRDYLSEQFF. The CDR3 coding sequence is TGCGCCAGCAGCCTTCAAAGGGACTACCTGAGTGAGCAGTTCTTC.

This clone has a handful of counts. V usage is TRBV4-1 and J usage is TRBJ2-4, with D unclear. Germline V gene lookup returns CDR1 MGHRA and CDR2 YSYEKL. This CDR3 region has 17 residues. V was trimmed by 4 bases and J by 8 bases, leaving 24 bases between them. CDR3 amino acids: CASSPRRGSRDGYIQYF. The CDR3 nucleotides are TGCGCCAGCAGCCCTCGGCGTGGCAGCCGCGACGGGTACATTCAGTACTTC.

The chain couples TRBV25-1 to TRBJ2-2, with a tentative D call TRBD2 (6 bases). The germline V and J ends were trimmed by 3 bases and 2 bases, with 16 bases remaining between them. CDR1 is MGHDK and CDR2 is SYGVNS in the germline V gene. This CDR3 is built from 17 residues. The DNA of the CDR3 is TGTGCCAGCAGTGAGCCTCCCGGGCGGGGTAACACCGGGGAGCTGTTTTTT. This sequence encodes CASSEPPGRGNTGELFF. The full variable domain, rest sourced from reference TRBV25-1 and TRBJ2-2, is EADIYQTPRYLVIGTGKKITLECSQTMGHDKMYWYQQDPGMELHLIHYSYGVNSTEKGDLSSESTVSRIRTEHFPLTLESARPSHTSQYLCASSEPPGRGNTGELFFGEGSRLTVL.

By its share, this clone is large. Other DNA sequences in the sample encode the same CDR3. The rearrangement links TRBV4-1 to TRBJ2-3; D remains ambiguous. Germline V CDR1 and CDR2: MGHRA, YSYEKL. The CDR3 has 14 amino acids. Trimming left V 0 bases short and J 2 bases short, with 6 bases between. The CDR3 coding sequence is TGCGCCAGCAGCCAAGACACAAACACAGATACGCAGTATTTT. It encodes CASSQDTNTDTQYF.

The rearrangement joins TRBV15 to TRBJ1-4; unclear D gene. V was cut by 0 bases and J by 0 bases, with 5 bases left in between. Germline CDR1 and CDR2: LNHNV and YYDKDF (reference sequence). CDR3 length: 15 residues. CDR3 protein: CATSRERATNEKLFF. The CDR3 DNA is TGTGCCACCAGCAGAGAGCGGGCAACTAATGAAAAACTGTTTTTT.

This chain joins TRBV19 and TRBJ2-3, with 9 positions matching TRBD1. The germline V gene encodes CDR1 LNHDA and CDR2 SQIVND (reference sequence). This CDR3 contains 15 residues. J lost 2 bases, V lost 5 bases, and 5 bases had no gene match. Here the CDR3 DNA reads TGTGCCAGTAGTCCCGGGACAGGGTTCACAGATACGCAGTATTTT. Residues: CASSPGTGFTDTQYF.

This clone was counted a few times. V usage is TRBV5-3 and J usage is TRBJ2-7; a possible D gene is TRBD2 (6 bases). TRBV5-3 belongs to the ORF category, with a function that is uncertain. This CDR3 is built from 16 residues. Trimming removed 4 bases at V and 2 bases at J, with 19 bases between. CDR3 in DNA: TGTGCCAGAAGCCCACCCCGACTAGTATCTCCCTACGAGCAGTACTTC. Its protein product is CARSPPRLVSPYEQYF.

In this sample, this clone turned up a few times. This chain uses TRBV5-3 with TRBJ1-3, with 9 positions matching TRBD1. TRBV5-3 is an open reading frame whose function is uncertain. With V trimmed by 8 bases and J by 1 base, 7 bases remained unmatched. The CDR3 has 15 residues. CDR3 coding DNA: TGTGCCAGGGAACCGGGACAGGGATCTGGAAACACCATATATTTT. Translated: CAREPGQGSGNTIYF.

This clone appeared a single time. This chain joins TRBV30 and TRBJ2-7, with a tentative D call TRBD1 (6 bases). Germline V lookup: CDR1 GTSNPN, CDR2 SVGIG (reference sequence). The V and J ends lost 2 bases and 7 bases respectively, with 9 bases between them. This CDR3 has 11 residues. The CDR3 bases are TGTGCCTGGAGTCTACAGGGAGAGCAGTACTTC. It translates to CAWSLQGEQYF. The full variable domain, its missing parts supplied by reference TRBV30 and TRBJ2-7, is SQTIHQWPATLVQPVGSPLSLECTVEGTSNPNLYWYRQAAGRGLQLLFYSVGIGQISSEVPQNLSASRPQDRQFILSSKKLLLSDSGFYLCAWSLQGEQYFGPGTRLTVT.

This clone was picked up a small number of times. The gene calls are TRBV9 and TRBJ1-4, with a tentative D call TRBD1 (6 bases). Germline CDR1 reads SGDLS; CDR2 reads YYNGEE. The length of the CDR3 is 15 residues. Trimming shortened V by 0 bases and J by 7 bases, and 13 bases separated the two germline ends. The DNA of the CDR3 is TGTGCCAGCAGCGTAGGAACAGGGTCGGGTGAAAAACTGTTTTTT. Translation: CASSVGTGSGEKLFF.

The V and J genes are TRBV2 and TRBJ2-1; a weak D match, TRBD1 (5 bases). Per the germline V gene, CDR1 is SNHLY and CDR2 is FYNNEI. The CDR3 consists of 14 residues. V was pared by 7 bases and J by 6 bases, with 16 bases between. In DNA form, the CDR3 reads TGTGCCAGCAAGAGCCCTACAGGTCCCAATGAGCAGTTCTTC. Its translation is CASKSPTGPNEQFF.

V is TRBV15 and J is TRBJ1-2, with 7 bases fitting TRBD1. Trimming removed 4 bases from V and 2 bases from J; junction bases left unmatched: 7. The germline V gene encodes CDR1 LNHNV and CDR2 YYDKDF (reference sequence). This CDR3 is 15 amino acids long. The CDR3 DNA follows: TGTGCCACCAGCAAACCGGGACAGACAAACTATGGCTACACCTTC. It yields the protein CATSKPGQTNYGYTF.

This sequence joins TRBV4-3 and TRBJ2-1, with TRBD2 matching 8 bases. CDR3 length equals 17 residues. CDR1 is LGHNA, CDR2 YSLEER, per germline. The V segment lost 2 bases and the J segment 6 bases; nucleotides outside the gene matches: 12. The CDR3 loop reads CASSQFTGGVGLNEQFF. In DNA, the CDR3 is TGCGCCAGCAGCCAATTTACCGGGGGGGTGGGCCTCAATGAGCAGTTCTTC.

The chain combines TRBV11-1 with TRBJ2-5, with TRBD2 matching 9 bases. Germline trimming cut 4 bases from V and 6 bases from J; bases unmatched to any gene: 12. Germline CDR1 is SGHAT and CDR2 is FQDESV (reference sequence). CDR3 size: 16 residues. The CDR3 region is CASSWGGSGGVKTQYF. The CDR3 DNA is TGTGCCAGCAGCTGGGGAGGTAGCGGGGGAGTAAAGACCCAGTACTTC.

The chain carries TRBV4-2 and TRBJ2-7, with 8 bases identical to TRBD1. The CDR3 runs to 16 residues. Germline trimming cut 1 base from V and 2 bases from J; bases unmatched to any gene: 7. Per germline, CDR1 LGHNA and CDR2 YNFKEQ. CDR3 sequence (DNA): TGTGCCAGCAGCCAAGCCGGGACAGGAGGGACCTACGAGCAGTACTTC. Amino acid sequence: CASSQAGTGGTYEQYF.

This clone is a singleton in its sample. This sequence joins TRBV18 and TRBJ1-1; D uncertain. Trimming stripped 3 bases from V and 1 base from J, with 12 bases between. CDR1 and CDR2 from the germline V gene are KGHSH and LQKENI. The length of the CDR3 is 15 residues. CDR3 nucleotides: TGTGCCAGCTCACCTCTCTTCAGGAAGAACACTGAAGCTTTCTTT. Amino acid sequence: CASSPLFRKNTEAFF.

This chain joins TRBV7-2 and TRBJ1-1; D might be TRBD1 (5 bases). Trimming shortened V by 0 bases and J by 8 bases, and 10 bases separated the two germline ends. CDR1 is SGHTA, CDR2 FQGNSA, per germline. The CDR3 has 13 amino acids. As DNA, the CDR3 is TGTGCCAGCAGCTTAGCGCTGGGGGGGGAAGCTTTCTTT. Amino acid sequence: CASSLALGGEAFF.

The genes are TRBV15 and TRBJ1-6; 11 bases map to TRBD1. CDR3 length: 19 amino acids. CDR1 and CDR2 from the germline V gene are LNHNV and YYDKDF (reference sequence). After removal of 5 bases from V and 0 bases from J, the junction contained 9 bases not matched to a gene. The CDR3, as DNA: TGTGCCACCAGCGGGTCCGGGACAGGGGGGAGCTCCTATAATTCACCCCTCCACTTT. Protein sequence: CATSGSGTGGSSYNSPLHF.

This chain joins TRBV15 and TRBJ1-2, with a tentative D call TRBD1 (6 bases). Looked up from germline, CDR1 is LNHNV and CDR2 is YYDKDF (reference sequence). The CDR3 is made up of 19 amino acids. V shed 2 bases and J shed 1 base, with 23 bases lying between them. For the CDR3, the DNA is TGTGCCACCAGCAGACCTATACCCGGGACACGGCCGAGTAACTATGGCTACACCTTC. It codes for CATSRPIPGTRPSNYGYTF.

The chain couples TRBV5-6 to TRBJ2-7, with 9 bases identical to TRBD1. The CDR3 length is 12 residues. Germline-derived CDR1 and CDR2 are SGHDT and YYEEEE. The V gene end was trimmed by 3 bases and the J gene end by 6 bases; junction bases not matched to a gene: 1. The CDR3 reads CASSWDRAEQYF. CDR3 DNA: TGTGCCAGCAGCTGGGACAGGGCCGAGCAGTACTTC.